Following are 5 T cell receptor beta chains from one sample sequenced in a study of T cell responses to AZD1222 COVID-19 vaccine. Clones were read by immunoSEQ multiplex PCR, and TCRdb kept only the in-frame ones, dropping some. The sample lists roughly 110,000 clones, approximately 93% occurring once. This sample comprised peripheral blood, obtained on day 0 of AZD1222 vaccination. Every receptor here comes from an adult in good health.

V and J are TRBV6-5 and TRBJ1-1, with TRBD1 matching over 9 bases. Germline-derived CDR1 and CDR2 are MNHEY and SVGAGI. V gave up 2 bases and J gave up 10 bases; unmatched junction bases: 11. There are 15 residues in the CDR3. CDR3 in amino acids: CASSYPGQGVFGAFF. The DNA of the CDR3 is TGTGCCAGCAGTTACCCGGGACAGGGTGTTTTCGGAGCTTTCTTT.

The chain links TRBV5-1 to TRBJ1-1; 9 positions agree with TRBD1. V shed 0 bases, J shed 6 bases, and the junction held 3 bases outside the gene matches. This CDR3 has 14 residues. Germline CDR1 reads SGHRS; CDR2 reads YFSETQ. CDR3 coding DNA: TGCGCCAGCAGCTTGGCCACAGGGGGCTCTGAAGCTTTCTTT. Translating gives CASSLATGGSEAFF.

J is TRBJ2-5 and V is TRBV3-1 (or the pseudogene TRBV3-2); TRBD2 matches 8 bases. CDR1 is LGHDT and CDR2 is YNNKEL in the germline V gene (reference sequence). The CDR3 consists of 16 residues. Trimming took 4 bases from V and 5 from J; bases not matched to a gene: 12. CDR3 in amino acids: CASSPLAGTRGETQYF. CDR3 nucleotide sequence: TGTGCCAGCAGCCCGCTGGCGGGGACTAGGGGCGAGACCCAGTACTTC.

The CDR3 protein is CASSQRTVLTDTQYF. CDR3 bases: TGTGCCAGCAGCCAGCGGACGGTTCTCACAGATACGCAGTATTTT. The V gene is TRBV7-9, the J gene TRBJ2-3, with D possibly TRBD2 on 5 matching bases. Germline V gene sequence: CDR1 SEHNR, CDR2 FQNEAQ (reference sequence). V lost 5 bases, J lost 2 bases, and 14 bases lay in between. The CDR3 totals 15 residues.

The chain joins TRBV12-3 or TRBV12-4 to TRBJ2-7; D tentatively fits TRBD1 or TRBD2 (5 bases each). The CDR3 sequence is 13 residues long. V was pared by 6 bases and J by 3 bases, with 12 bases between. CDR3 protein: CASRSGPYYEQYF. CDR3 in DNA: TGTGCCAGCAGGTCGGGACCGTACTACGAGCAGTACTTC.